The T cell receptor beta chain under discussion was sequenced for a study of T cell responses to AZD1222 COVID-19 vaccine. Study in general: The study pooled second doses at about 4 or about 12 weeks. Findings and limits, study-wide: Donors were chiefly white British, with a greater number of females, and clonal diversity was perhaps underestimated.

About this clone itself: Antigen specificity is unknown.

Libraries were prepared by immunoSEQ multiplex PCR; TCRdb keeps only in-frame clonotypes and omits some of them. The sample holds fewer than 150,000 clones, around 88% seen once. The V gene's germline CDR1 is MNHEY and CDR2 SVGAGI. V lost 7 bases to trimming and J lost 8 bases, with 20 bases between them. The CDR3 contains 14 residues. The genes are TRBV6-5 and TRBJ1-1; possible D gene TRBD1, 5 bases. The sequence was collected from an adult in good health. Sequencing used peripheral blood, obtained on day 0 of AZD1222 vaccination. This CDR3 reads CASKPNSGTDEAFF. CDR3 bases: TGTGCCAGCAAGCCAAATTCCGGGACGGACGAAGCTTTCTTT.